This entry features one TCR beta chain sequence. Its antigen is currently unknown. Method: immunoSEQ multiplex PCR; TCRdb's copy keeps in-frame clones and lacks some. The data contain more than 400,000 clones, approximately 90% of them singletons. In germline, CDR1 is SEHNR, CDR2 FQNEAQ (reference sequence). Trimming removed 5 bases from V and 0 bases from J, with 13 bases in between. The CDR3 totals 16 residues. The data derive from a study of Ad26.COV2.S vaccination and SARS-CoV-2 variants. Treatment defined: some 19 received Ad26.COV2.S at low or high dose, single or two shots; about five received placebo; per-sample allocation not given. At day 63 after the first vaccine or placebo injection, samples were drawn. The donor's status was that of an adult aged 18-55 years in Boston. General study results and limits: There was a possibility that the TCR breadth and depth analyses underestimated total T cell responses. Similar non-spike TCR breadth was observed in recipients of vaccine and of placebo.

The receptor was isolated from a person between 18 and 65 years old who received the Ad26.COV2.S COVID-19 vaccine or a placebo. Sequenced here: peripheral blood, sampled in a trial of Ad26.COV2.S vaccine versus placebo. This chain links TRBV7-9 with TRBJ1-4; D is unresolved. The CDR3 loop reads CASSPQVPATNEKLFF. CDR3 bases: TGTGCCAGCAGCCCGCAGGTTCCAGCAACTAATGAAAAACTGTTTTTT.